Shown below are 25 T cell receptor beta chains from a single sample sequenced in a study of regulatory T cells in long-lasting Graves disease (dated by TCRdb to 2020 to 2022). The time point label for this specimen denotes: newly diagnosed GD, antithyroid drugs for less than 3 months. For both TCR sequencing and RNA sequencing, RNA was extracted from PBMCs using TRIzol. The library was made by multiplex PCR. The listed sequencing device is Illumina HiSeq 4000. iRepertoire HTBI primers and Arm-PCR amplification of CDR3 regions were used to construct TCR beta libraries. TCRdb applied fastp at Q25 and MiXCR to the public reads, then kept only in-frame beta chains. Here each entry gathers all rows of one CDR3 protein and keeps the most common genes and DNA. The sample table shows about 540,000 distinct CDR3 sequences, and approximately 15% are seen once. Roughly 9.7% of the sample goes to the ten largest clones.

This sample also belongs to another study, concerning T cells in Graves' hyperthyroidism and ophthalmopathy.

The specimen comprised peripheral blood mononuclear cells (PBMCs), sampled at new diagnosis, from a patient treated with antithyroid drugs. These receptors were obtained from a man younger than 40 with Graves disease. Donor details come from another sample of the same person, matched by shared clones.

As concerns this clonotype: With a far larger clone one base away, a read error is the likely cause. This chain connects TRBV12-3 or TRBV12-4 to TRBJ2-5; a weak D match, TRBD2 (6 bases). Trimming cost V 8 bases and J 11 bases, with 24 bases left between them. The CDR3 length is 14 residues. CDR3 nucleotides: TGTGCCAGCTGTCGGGACTCACTCGCCGGTGAGCAGTACTTC. Protein product: CASCRDSLAGEQYF.

This clonotype has ten or more counts. V gene TRBV2 combines with J gene TRBJ1-1; tentatively, D is TRBD1 (6 bases). CDR1 SNHLY and CDR2 FYNNEI come from the germline V gene. The germline V and J ends were trimmed by 6 bases and 1 base, with 12 bases remaining between them. CDR3 length: 14 amino acids. In DNA, the CDR3 is TGTGCCAGCAGCCCCCGGACAGCGAACACTGAAGCTTTCTTT. It is translated as CASSPRTANTEAFF.

This clonotype was counted many times. This rearrangement joins TRBV7-3 to TRBJ2-1; the D is unclear. CDR1 is SGHTA, CDR2 FQGTGA, per germline. The CDR3 is made up of 13 amino acids. V was cut by 0 bases and J by 5 bases, with 5 bases left in between. CDR3: CASSLTGNNEQFF. The CDR3 DNA is TGTGCCAGCAGCTTAACGGGGAACAATGAGCAGTTCTTC.

The chain combines TRBV19 with TRBJ1-1; D gene uncertain. The V and J ends lost 1 base and 3 bases respectively, with 9 bases between them. Germline V gives CDR1 LNHDA, CDR2 SQIVND (reference sequence). The CDR3 is 14 residues long. The CDR3 loop reads CASSIGPSYTEAFF. In DNA, the CDR3 is TGTGCCAGTAGTATAGGCCCAAGTTACACTGAAGCTTTCTTT. Filled out from reference TRBV19 and TRBJ1-1, the complete variable domain reads DGGITQSPKYLFRKEGQNVTLSCEQNLNHDAMYWYRQDPGQGLRLIYYSQIVNDFQKGDIAEGYSVSREKKESFPLTVTSAQKNPTAFYLCASSIGPSYTEAFFGQGTRLTVV.

This clonotype showed up many times. The genes are TRBV20-1 and TRBJ1-2; D remains ambiguous. Germline CDR1 DFQATT, CDR2 SNEGSKA (reference sequence). The CDR3 covers 14 residues. Between the trimmed V and J ends, which lost 3 bases and 8 bases, there was a span of 19 bases. The CDR3 DNA sequence: TGCAGTGCTAGTCGGACGGCGGGGATTTTCGGCTACACCTTC. Translating it yields CSASRTAGIFGYTF.

This clonotype was seen ten or more times. This sequence joins TRBV18 and TRBJ2-1; D remains ambiguous. Germline CDR1 is KGHSH and CDR2 is LQKENI. This CDR3 has 14 residues. V was shortened by 4 bases and J by 5 bases, with 12 bases between the two germline ends. DNA of the CDR3: TGTGCCAGCTCACAGCATCCGGCGGACAATGAGCAGTTCTTC. Protein product: CASSQHPADNEQFF. The entire variable domain, with the rest obtained from reference TRBV18 and TRBJ2-1, is as follows: NAGVMQNPRHLVRRRGQEARLRCSPMKGHSHVYWYRQLPEEGLKFMVYLQKENIIDESGMPKERFSAEFPKEGPSILRIQQVVRGDSAAYFCASSQHPADNEQFFGPGTRLTVL.

At least ten counts were recorded for this clonotype. Here the CDR3 reads CASRASGIADTQYF. The CDR3 bases are TGTGCCAGCAGGGCCAGCGGGATTGCGGATACGCAGTATTTT. The chain is built from TRBV2 and TRBJ2-3; 7 nucleotides match TRBD2. Trimming at V came to 6 bases and at J to 6 bases, leaving 9 bases not matched to a gene. Germline V gene sequence: CDR1 SNHLY, CDR2 FYNNEI. CDR3 length equals 14 residues. Full variable domain (outside the CDR3, taken from reference TRBV2 and TRBJ2-3): EPEVTQTPSHQVTQMGQEVILRCVPISNHLYFYWYRQILGQKVEFLVSFYNNEISEKSEIFDDQFSVERPDGSNFTLKIRSTKLEDSAMYFCASRASGIADTQYFGPGTRLTVL.

In its sample, this clonotype was seen a few times. This chain joins TRBV9 and TRBJ1-4; TRBD1 agrees at 8 bases. V lost 4 bases to trimming and J lost 0 bases; unmatched junction nucleotides: 14. The CDR3 consists of 19 residues. From germline, CDR1 is SGDLS and CDR2 YYNGEE. The CDR3 sequence: CASSPRTGFFTATNEKLFF. The CDR3 nucleotides are TGTGCCAGCAGCCCGAGGACAGGGTTCTTCACCGCAACTAATGAAAAACTGTTTTTT. Together with reference TRBV9 and TRBJ1-4, the CDR3 gives the full variable domain: DSGVTQTPKHLITATGQRVTLRCSPRSGDLSVYWYQQSLDQGLQFLIQYYNGEERAKGNILERFSAQQFPDLHSELNLSSLELGDSALYFCASSPRTGFFTATNEKLFFGSGTQLSVL.

This clonotype has a count of ten or more. This sequence joins TRBV28 and TRBJ2-3, with D perhaps TRBD1 (5 bases). Germline V CDR1 and CDR2: MDHEN, SYDVKM. CDR3 length equals 14 residues. Trimming left V 6 bases short and J 2 bases short, with 12 bases between. CDR3 loop: CASRQGVHTDTQYF. CDR3 coding DNA: TGTGCCAGCAGGCAAGGGGTGCACACAGATACGCAGTATTTT.

The table lists this clonotype with many counts. The chain couples TRBV5-4 to TRBJ2-7, with 7 positions matching TRBD2. V shed 1 base and J 6 bases; nucleotides not matched to a gene: 13. The germline CDR1 and CDR2 sequences are SGHNT and YYREEE (reference sequence). The CDR3 has 16 amino acids. DNA of the CDR3: TGTGCCAGCAGCTTGATGGGCGGGAGCAGAGGACGCGAGCAGTACTTC. This translates into CASSLMGGSRGREQYF.

In its sample, this clonotype was seen many times. The rearrangement joins TRBV29-1 to TRBJ1-1, with D hard to call. The CDR3 has 13 amino acids. Germline CDR1 is SQVTM and CDR2 is ANQGSEA. Trimming cost V 1 base and J 9 bases, with 15 bases left between them. The CDR3 coding sequence is TGCAGCGTTGAAGGGGCGCAGTCAACGAAAGCTTTCTTT. It specifies CSVEGAQSTKAFF.

In the case of this clonotype: Lacking the conserved final phenylalanine or tryptophan, this CDR3 likely reflects a read error. V gene TRBV2 combines with J gene TRBJ2-1; 10 nucleotides match TRBD2. The V and J ends lost 5 bases and 4 bases, in that order; junction bases with no gene match: 5. Germline V gene data show CDR1 as SNHLY and CDR2 as FYNNEI. The CDR3 extends over 15 amino acids. The CDR3 sequence is CASSWTSGFYNEQFL. The CDR3 coding sequence is TGTGCCAGCAGTTGGACTAGCGGCTTTTACAATGAGCAGTTCCTC.

This clonotype was detected many times. The chain has TRBV20-1 and TRBJ1-1; maybe TRBD1 (6 bases). The CDR3 contains 17 residues. Germline CDR1 and CDR2: DFQATT and SNEGSKA (reference sequence). V dropped 0 bases and J dropped 9 bases, with 26 bases sitting between them. The CDR3 here is CSARDRGVRGTGGKAFF. CDR3 sequence (DNA): TGCAGTGCTAGAGATCGGGGGGTCAGGGGAACTGGAGGAAAAGCTTTCTTT.

This clonotype showed up just a few times. The V call is TRBV20-1, the J call TRBJ2-7; 10 bases are shared with TRBD2. Germline V gene lookup returns CDR1 DFQATT and CDR2 SNEGSKA (reference sequence). V trimming: 3 bases; J trimming: 6 bases; junction bases outside the gene matches: 5. This CDR3 comprises 13 residues. The CDR3, as DNA: TGCAGTGCTAGGGGTCTAGCGGGAGTCGAGCAGTACTTC. Protein product: CSARGLAGVEQYF.

This clonotype was seen more than once but under ten times. The rearrangement links TRBV6-1 to TRBJ2-6; no clear D gene. Germline CDR1 is MNHNS and CDR2 is SASEGT. Between the trimmed V and J ends, which lost 5 bases and 2 bases, there was a span of 7 bases. The CDR3 runs to 14 residues. CDR3 loop: CASSRLTGANVLTF. CDR3 sequence (DNA): TGTGCCAGCAGTCGCCTAACTGGGGCCAACGTCCTGACTTTC.

This clonotype appeared many times. The chain employs TRBV7-9 and TRBJ2-7, with TRBD1 as a possible D gene (6 bases). CDR3 length: 18 residues. The ends were cut back, 5 bases at V and 3 bases at J, with 26 bases in the middle. The germline V gene has CDR1 SEHNR and CDR2 FQNEAQ (reference sequence). The CDR3 DNA follows: TGTGCCAGCAGCCGCTTAAAGGGGGATGCACAGGCGATCTACGAGCAGTACTTC. Translation gives CASSRLKGDAQAIYEQYF.

About this clonotype itself: This is likely an artifact of a read error, given a far larger clone one base away. The chain couples TRBV2 to TRBJ2-1; D is perhaps TRBD2 (6 bases). Trimming pared 7 bases from V and 0 bases from J, leaving 10 bases between. Germline V lookup: CDR1 SNHLY, CDR2 FYNNEI. This CDR3 is built from 14 residues. CDR3 sequence (DNA): TGTGCCAGCAACCCGGGACTCTCCTACAATGAGCAGTTCTTC. Amino acid sequence: CASNPGLSYNEQFF.

This clonotype was counted at least ten times. The V and J genes are TRBV12-3 or TRBV12-4 and TRBJ2-7; 8 bases agree with TRBD1. The CDR3 totals 15 residues. The ends lost 7 bases at V and 5 bases at J; junction bases unmatched: 13. The CDR3 region is CASTQGPETGDEQYF. CDR3 DNA: TGTGCCAGCACCCAGGGGCCCGAGACAGGGGACGAGCAGTACTTC.

This clonotype was seen ten or more times. V usage is TRBV7-2 and J usage is TRBJ2-7; D might be TRBD2 (6 bases). Germline V gene sequence: CDR1 SGHTA, CDR2 FQGNSA. This CDR3 spans 15 amino acids. Trimming shortened V by 3 bases and J by 1 base, and 13 bases separated the two germline ends. DNA of the CDR3: TGTGCCAGCAGCTTGATGCGGGAAACTTCCTACGAGCAGTACTTC. This gives the protein CASSLMRETSYEQYF.

This clonotype occurred many times. The chain is built from TRBV11-2 and TRBJ1-4, with TRBD1 matching 7 bases. The CDR3 sequence is 15 residues long. V was pared by 4 bases and J by 8 bases, with 10 bases of the junction left unmatched. CDR1 is SGHAT and CDR2 is FQNNGV in the germline V gene. The CDR3 DNA follows: TGTGCCAGCAGCTCACTAAGGGGGCCAGTGGAAAAACTGTTTTTT. Amino acid sequence: CASSSLRGPVEKLFF.

This clonotype showed up many times. This chain connects TRBV12-3 or TRBV12-4 to TRBJ2-4, with 13 positions matching TRBD2. V dropped 3 bases and J dropped 1; count of bases not matched to a gene: 3. The CDR3 sequence is 17 residues long. The CDR3 DNA sequence: TGTGCCAGCAGTTTCGAGACTAGCGGGAGGGCCAAAAACATTCAGTACTTC. Translating it yields CASSFETSGRAKNIQYF.

The chain couples TRBV9 to TRBJ2-2, with D perhaps being TRBD1 or TRBD2 (7 bases each). Per germline, CDR1 SGDLS and CDR2 YYNGEE. The CDR3 length is 16 residues. Between the trimmed V and J ends, which lost 3 bases and 2 bases, there was a span of 14 bases. The CDR3 nucleotides read TGTGCCAGCAGCGGACAGGGAGGGGGAAACACCGGGGAGCTGTTTTTT. It translates to CASSGQGGGNTGELFF.

This clonotype was counted ten times or more. The J gene is TRBJ2-3, the V gene TRBV19; D is possibly TRBD2 (6 bases). The V gene lost 3 bases and the J gene lost 8 bases, with 15 bases spanning the gap. The CDR3 extends over 14 amino acids. Germline CDR1 reads LNHDA; CDR2 reads SQIVND (reference sequence). In DNA form, the CDR3 reads TGTGCCAGTAGTATCTTATCGGGAGCAGGTACGCAGTATTTT. Its translation: CASSILSGAGTQYF.

V gene TRBV6-2 or TRBV6-3 combines with J gene TRBJ2-1; 11 bases fit TRBD2. The germline CDR1 and CDR2 sequences are MNHEY and SVGEGT. The V segment lost 5 bases and the J segment 1 base; nucleotides outside the gene matches: 19. CDR3 size: 21 residues. For the CDR3, the DNA is TGTGCCAGCAGTCCACGGACTAGCGGGTCGTACCGCCTTAGTTCCTACAATGAGCAGTTCTTC. Protein product: CASSPRTSGSYRLSSYNEQFF.

This clonotype was picked up many times. The J gene is TRBJ2-7, the V gene TRBV20-1, with a weak D call TRBD1 (6 bases). Trimming took 2 bases from V and 2 from J, leaving 10 bases between them. Germline V gene sequence: CDR1 DFQATT, CDR2 SNEGSKA (reference sequence). The CDR3 sequence is 13 residues long. CDR3 coding DNA: TGCAGTGCTAGACGGACAGTTACCTACGAGCAGTACTTC. Protein product: CSARRTVTYEQYF.